Listed below are T cell receptor beta chains from one sample, sequenced in a study of T cell responses to AZD1222 COVID-19 vaccine. Method: immunoSEQ multiplex PCR; TCRdb's copy keeps in-frame clones and lacks some. Here the sample spans 170,000 or so clones, 90% being singletons. Material: peripheral blood, obtained on day 0 of AZD1222 vaccination. Receptors were obtained from an adult in good health. Both conserved end residues are part of each CDR3. A D gene is named only where the DNA matches it firmly. Not every row has a clone size; where given, it reads once, few, many or a size class.

TRBV18	NA	TRBJ2-3	NA	TGTGCCAGCTCACCTTTACGGGGACTCACAGATACGCAGTATTTT	CASSPLRGLTDTQYF
TRBV18	NA	TRBJ1-3	NA	TGTGCCAGCTTAAATACAGGGACTGGAAACACCATATATTTT	CASLNTGTGNTIYF
TRBV7-8	TRBD2	TRBJ2-5	NA	TGTGCCAGCAGCCGAGGAAGGAGTAGCGGGGGGAGGGAGACCCAGTACTTC	CASSRGRSSGGRETQYF
TRBV5-4	NA	TRBJ1-4	NA	TGTGCCAGCAGTTCAGGGAGCAGGGCTAATGAAAAACTGTTTTTT	CASSSGSRANEKLFF
TRBV6-4	NA	TRBJ2-1	NA	TGTGCCAGCAGTGCCGGACACTTTAATGAGTTCTTC	CASSAGHFNEFF
TRBV9	NA	TRBJ2-5	NA	TGTGCCAGCAGCGCCGGGGGAGAGGAAGAGACCCAGTACTTC	CASSAGGEEETQYF
TRBV9	TRBD2	TRBJ2-1	NA	TGTGCCAGCAGTCGTAGCGGGGGGGCCTCCTACAATGAGCAGTTCTTC	CASSRSGGASYNEQFF
TRBV12-5	TRBD1	TRBJ1-5	NA	TGTGCTGCTCCCCCAGGGGGCGCGAATAGCAATCAGCCCCAGCATTTT	CAAPPGGANSNQPQHF
TRBV6-6	TRBD2	TRBJ2-5	NA	TGTGCCAGCAGTCGTACAGGACTAGCGGGGGGGATATTTCCCCACTACTTC	CASSRTGLAGGIFPHYF
TRBV5-4	TRBD1	TRBJ2-3	NA	TGTGCCAGCAGCTTGGGGACAGGAATCACAGATACGCAGTATTTT	CASSLGTGITDTQYF
TRBV6-1	NA	TRBJ1-6	NA	TGTGCCAGCAGTGAGTTGGCAGCCTATAATTCACCCCTCCACTTT	CASSELAAYNSPLHF
TRBV28	NA	TRBJ1-2	NA	TGTGCCAGCAGTTTTGGGGCAGGGAGGTATGGCTACACCTTC	CASSFGAGRYGYTF
TRBV7-8	TRBD1	TRBJ2-3	NA	TGTGCCAGCAGCTCGGGACAGGGGGACTATACGCAGTATTTT	CASSSGQGDYTQYF
TRBV4-1	NA	TRBJ1-1	NA	TGCGCCAGCAGCCAATCTTGGGTTAGGGACACTGAAGCTTTCTTT	CASSQSWVRDTEAFF
TRBV6-4	TRBD1	TRBJ2-3	few	TGTGCCAGCAGTGACGGGACAGGGGCACACACAGATACGCAGTATTTT	CASSDGTGAHTDTQYF
TRBV5-6	NA	TRBJ1-2	NA	TGTGCCAGCAGCCCGCGGGAGGGCGGCTACACCTTC	CASSPREGGYTF
TRBV28	NA	TRBJ1-5	NA	TGTGCCAGCAACCCTGGGGGGGTTCAGCCCCAGCATTTT	CASNPGGVQPQHF
TRBV30	NA	TRBJ1-2	few	TGTGCCTGGAGTCAGGGCCCCACTGGCTACACCTTC	CAWSQGPTGYTF
TRBV7-8	NA	TRBJ1-2	NA	TGTGCCAGCAGCGAGGCGTCCCTGAGAGGCTACACCTTC	CASSEASLRGYTF
TRBV2	TRBD1	TRBJ1-2	few	TGTGCCAGCAGTGGGGAGACAGGGGGTGGCTACACCTTC	CASSGETGGGYTF
TRBV7-3	TRBD1	TRBJ2-2	NA	TGTGCCAGCAGCCCTAGACAGGGGGCGATGGCGAACACCGGGGAGCTGTTTTTT	CASSPRQGAMANTGELFF
TRBV12-1	NA	TRBJ1-5	NA	TGTGCCAGCAGCCACCTTGGAGCTCTTATGGGCAATCAGCCCCAGCATTTT	CASSHLGALMGNQPQHF
TRBV9	NA	TRBJ1-3	NA	TGTGCCAGCAGCGCGGATGTAAGGCTCTCTGGAAACACCATATATTTT	CASSADVRLSGNTIYF
TRBV12-3/TRBV12-4	NA	TRBJ1-1	NA	TGTGCCAGCAGTTTCTCCGTTTGGGCTGAAGCTTTCTTT	CASSFSVWAEAFF